Listed below are T cell receptor beta chains from one sample, sequenced in a study of T-cell reconstitution after alpha-beta-depleted transplantation in children. MiXCR, run by TCRdb on the PCR reads, gives a single entry per CDR3 protein. The table has approximately 130,000 distinct CDR3 sequences, 9.7% seen once. Specimen: PBMCs, mostly from graft donor cells, collected 180 days after TCRalphabeta/CD19-depleted stem cell transplant. The receptors shown here come from a girl less than two years old who had a stem cell transplant for combined immunodeficiency, so the T cells may come from the graft donor. Each CDR3 is given without its conserved first and last residue.

v_gene,j_gene,CDR3aa
TRBV7-3,TRBJ2-4,ASSLTTGNIQY
TRBV7-2,TRBJ1-4,ASSLQGATNEKLF
TRBV10-3,TRBJ2-5,AAGAGRQETQY
TRBV5-1,TRBJ1-1,ASSRGGTGSHTEAF
TRBV28,TRBJ2-7,ASSISGVFYEQY
TRBV20-1,TRBJ1-5,SAGQPPSSNQPQH
TRBV12-3/TRBV12-4,TRBJ2-4,ASSLGEAKNIQY
TRBV10-3,TRBJ2-1,AISVWSISGRDNEQF
TRBV29-1,TRBJ2-1,SVALRAVSSYNEQF
TRBV10-3,TRBJ2-2,ANSGTGDTGELF
TRBV7-2,TRBJ2-7,ASSYGHTYEQY
TRBV12-3/TRBV12-4,TRBJ2-3,ASDSPQPSTDTQY
TRBV20-1,TRBJ1-3,SAPRDRGSGNTIY
TRBV7-2,TRBJ2-3,ASRKGVEDTQY
TRBV5-1,TRBJ2-1,ASRPTGTGENEQF
TRBV7-2,TRBJ2-1,ASSPPGLFYNEQF
TRBV3-1,TRBJ2-4,ASSPHLAKNIQY
TRBV10-3,TRBJ2-1,AISVPGLVDEQF
TRBV12-3/TRBV12-4,TRBJ2-2,ASSFILADNTGELF
TRBV28,TRBJ2-7,ASSYTVIYYEQY
TRBV4-3,TRBJ1-3,ASSQAPFSGNTIY
TRBV29-1,TRBJ2-6,SARVGGANVLT
TRBV11-2,TRBJ2-2,ASSFMSGGGIHGELF
TRBV12-3/TRBV12-4,TRBJ2-4,ARRARQIAKNIQY
TRBV5-1,TRBJ2-7,ASWGLAGAGVYEQY
TRBV7-8,TRBJ2-7,ASSLFPGAYEQY
TRBV4-2,TRBJ1-1,ASSSRTGRTEAF
TRBV3-1,TRBJ2-7,ASSRDLYEQY
TRBV7-2,TRBJ2-3,ASSLAGGTYTDTQY
TRBV5-8,TRBJ1-5,ASSLGRGRNQPQH
TRBV11-2,TRBJ2-4,ASSLVAAKNIQY
TRBV9,TRBJ2-3,ASSVGLAPPDTQY
TRBV9,TRBJ2-7,ASSPEGASYEQY
TRBV3-1,TRBJ2-7,ASSHADRSSGQY
TRBV30,TRBJ1-3,AWSVARSSGNTIY
TRBV5-1,TRBJ2-7,ASSFDSSYEQY
TRBV20-1,TRBJ2-7,SARDPSGYLYEQY
TRBV10-3,TRBJ1-2,AISESRQNYGYT
TRBV5-1,TRBJ2-2,ASSAGQGASGELF